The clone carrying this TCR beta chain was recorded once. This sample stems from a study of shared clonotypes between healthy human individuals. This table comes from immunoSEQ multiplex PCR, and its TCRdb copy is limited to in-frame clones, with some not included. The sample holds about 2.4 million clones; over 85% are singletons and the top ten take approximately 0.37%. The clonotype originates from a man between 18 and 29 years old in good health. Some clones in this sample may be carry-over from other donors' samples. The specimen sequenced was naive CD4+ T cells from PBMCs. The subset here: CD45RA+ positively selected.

DNA of the CDR3: TGTGCCAGCTCACGGGAAGCGGGAAGTACCAAAAACATTCAGTACTTC. Protein sequence: CASSREAGSTKNIQYF. V gene TRBV18 combines with J gene TRBJ2-4; the match to TRBD2 covers 7 bases. V dropped 4 bases and J dropped 2; count of bases not matched to a gene: 8. The CDR3 covers 16 residues. Germline V gives CDR1 KGHSH, CDR2 LQKENI.